This T cell receptor beta chain was observed in a study of radiotherapy plus CTLA-4 blockade in lung cancer. Study-wide points: The best prediction of response reportedly came from early blood T cell clone dynamics, with interferon-beta.

Concerning this clone: As yet, its antigen is unknown.

The CDR3 consists of 12 residues. Trimming pared 8 bases from V and 3 bases from J, leaving 11 bases between. Germline values: CDR1 SEHNR, CDR2 FQNEAQ (reference sequence). Some clones are missing from TCRdb's copy, which holds only in-frame ones; the method was immunoSEQ multiplex PCR. The sample has about 59,000 clones, 72% seen once. The sample was peripheral blood, taken from a patient treated with radiotherapy plus ipilimumab. This TCR was recovered from a human donor with non-small cell lung cancer whose response to radiotherapy plus ipilimumab could not be evaluated. V is TRBV7-9 and J is TRBJ2-7; TRBD1 might be the D (6 bases). This CDR3 is CASGQGYYEQYF. CDR3 coding DNA: TGTGCCAGCGGCCAGGGGTACTACGAGCAGTACTTC.